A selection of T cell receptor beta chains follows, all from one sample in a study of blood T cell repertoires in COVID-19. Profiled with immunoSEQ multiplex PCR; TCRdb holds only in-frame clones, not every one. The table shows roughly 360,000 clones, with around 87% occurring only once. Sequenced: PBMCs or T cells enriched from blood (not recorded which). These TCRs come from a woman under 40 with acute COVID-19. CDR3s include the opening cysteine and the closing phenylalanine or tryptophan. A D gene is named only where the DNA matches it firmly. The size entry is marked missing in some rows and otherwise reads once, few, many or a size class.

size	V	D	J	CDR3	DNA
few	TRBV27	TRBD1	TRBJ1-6	CASSLTGLGQGAIISPLHF	TGTGCCAGCAGTTTAACAGGATTGGGACAGGGGGCAATAATTTCACCCCTCCACTTT
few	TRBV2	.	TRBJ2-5	CASSGAGVSGETQYF	TGTGCCAGCAGTGGGGCAGGGGTGAGTGGAGAGACCCAGTACTTC
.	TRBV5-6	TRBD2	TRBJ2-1	CASSLMRTSAPNEQFF	TGTGCCAGCAGCTTGATGAGGACTAGCGCACCCAATGAGCAGTTCTTC
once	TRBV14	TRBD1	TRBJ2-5	CASSQVRTGQETQYF	TGTGCCAGCAGCCAGGTTAGGACAGGGCAAGAGACCCAGTACTTC
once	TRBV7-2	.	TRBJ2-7	CASSPRRILGYEQYF	TGTGCCAGCAGCCCCCGGAGAATACTTGGTTACGAGCAGTACTTC
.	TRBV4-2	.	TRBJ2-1	CASSQDSPRTIQGSYNEQFF	TGTGCCAGCAGCCAAGATTCACCCCGGACGATACAGGGTTCCTACAATGAGCAGTTCTTC
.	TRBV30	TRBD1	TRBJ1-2	CAWSAGGADGYTF	TGTGCCTGGAGTGCAGGGGGCGCGGATGGCTACACCTTC
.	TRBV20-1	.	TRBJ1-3	CSSPRGDTIYF	TGCAGTTCTCCCCGGGGAGACACCATATATTTT
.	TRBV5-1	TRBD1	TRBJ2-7	CASSPPGQIYEQYF	TGCGCCAGCAGCCCCCCGGGACAGATCTACGAGCAGTACTTC
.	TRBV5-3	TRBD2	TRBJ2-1	CARSSEGGGIYNEQFF	TGTGCCAGAAGCTCCGAAGGCGGGGGGATCTACAATGAGCAGTTCTTC
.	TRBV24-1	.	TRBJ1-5	CATSDFDQPQHF	TGTGCCACCAGTGATTTCGATCAGCCCCAGCATTTT
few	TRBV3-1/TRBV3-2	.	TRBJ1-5	CASSPQWRNQPQHF	TGTGCCAGCAGCCCCCAGTGGAGAAATCAGCCCCAGCATTTT
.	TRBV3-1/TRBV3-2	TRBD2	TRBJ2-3	CASSQTGLARRTDTQYF	TGTGCCAGCAGCCAAACGGGACTAGCCAGACGTACAGATACGCAGTATTTT
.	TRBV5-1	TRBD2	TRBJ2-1	CASSLGTSGNPSGQFF	TGCGCCAGCAGCTTAGGGACTAGCGGCAACCCCTCCGGACAGTTCTTC
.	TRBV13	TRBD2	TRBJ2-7	CASRRAAGPRYEQYF	TGTGCCAGCAGGAGGGCAGCGGGGCCCAGGTACGAGCAGTACTTC
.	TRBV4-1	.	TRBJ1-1	CASSRRPREQTDTEAFF	TGCGCCAGCAGCCGCCGACCCAGGGAACAGACGGACACTGAAGCTTTCTTT
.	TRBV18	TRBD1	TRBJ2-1	CASSPQISGTGGYNEQFF	TGTGCCAGCTCACCACAAATCTCCGGGACAGGGGGTTACAATGAGCAGTTCTTC
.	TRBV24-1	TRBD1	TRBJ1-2	CATTRDRNPIAYGYTF	TGTGCCACAACGAGGGACAGGAACCCTATTGCCTATGGCTACACCTTC
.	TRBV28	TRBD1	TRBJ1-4	CASSLTGTVNEKLFF	TGTGCCAGCAGTTTAACCGGGACAGTTAATGAAAAACTGTTTTTT
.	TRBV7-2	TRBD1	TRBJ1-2	CASSFPPSTGTGYTF	TGTGCCAGCAGCTTCCCCCCCTCGACAGGGACCGGCTACACCTTC
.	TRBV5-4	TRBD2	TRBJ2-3	CASSLDLAGGTDTQYF	TGTGCCAGCAGCTTAGACCTAGCGGGGGGCACAGATACGCAGTATTTT
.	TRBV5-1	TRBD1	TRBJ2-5	CASSLAPAGGKVGTQYF	TGCGCCAGCAGCTTGGCCCCGGCAGGGGGTAAAGTCGGGACCCAGTACTTC
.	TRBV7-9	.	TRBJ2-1	CASSLLSGEQFF	TGTGCCAGCAGCTTACTTTCGGGTGAGCAGTTCTTC
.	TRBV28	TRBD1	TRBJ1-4	CASSLGQGREKLFF	TGTGCCAGCAGTTTAGGACAGGGGAGGGAAAAACTGTTTTTT
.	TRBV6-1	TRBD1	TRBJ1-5	CASSEFTGEVNQPQHF	TGTGCCAGCAGTGAATTTACAGGGGAGGTCAATCAGCCCCAGCATTTT
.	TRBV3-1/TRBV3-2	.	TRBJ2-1	CAREGRVPGNEQFF	TGTGCCAGGGAGGGCAGGGTCCCCGGCAATGAGCAGTTCTTC
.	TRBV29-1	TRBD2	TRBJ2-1	CSVTGLEFPGSNEQFF	TGCAGTGTAACGGGACTAGAATTCCCTGGCTCCAATGAGCAGTTCTTC
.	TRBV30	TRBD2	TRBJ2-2	CAWKRLAGTGELFF	TGTGCCTGGAAAAGACTAGCGGGGACCGGGGAGCTGTTTTTT
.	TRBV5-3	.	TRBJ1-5	CATAPEAGRLSNQPQHF	TGTGCCACCGCCCCGGAGGCAGGGAGGTTAAGCAATCAGCCCCAGCATTTT
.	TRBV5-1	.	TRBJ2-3	CASSLDRPMWDTQYF	TGCGCCAGCAGCTTGGACAGGCCCATGTGGGATACGCAGTATTTT
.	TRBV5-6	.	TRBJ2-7	CASSLVGQGYEQYF	TGTGCCAGCAGCTTGGTCGGTCAGGGGTACGAGCAGTACTTC
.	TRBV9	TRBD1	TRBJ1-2	CASSTGTEPYGYTF	TGTGCCAGCAGCACCGGGACAGAACCCTATGGCTACACCTTC
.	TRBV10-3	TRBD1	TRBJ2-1	CAISASGGKNEQFF	TGTGCCATCAGTGCTTCAGGGGGCAAGAATGAGCAGTTCTTC
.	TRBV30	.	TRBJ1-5	CAWSVGVNQPQHF	TGTGCCTGGAGTGTCGGTGTGAATCAGCCCCAGCATTTT
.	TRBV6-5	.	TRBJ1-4	CASSYMGGGKLFF	TGTGCCAGCAGTTACATGGGAGGGGGAAAACTGTTTTTT
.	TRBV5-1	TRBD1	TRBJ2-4	CASSFTGTGTLGAKNIQYF	TGCGCCAGCAGCTTCACCGGGACAGGGACCCTTGGGGCCAAAAACATTCAGTACTTC
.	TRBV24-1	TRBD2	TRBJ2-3	CATSDSGGGAMVDTQYF	TGTGCCACCAGTGATTCGGGCGGGGGGGCAATGGTAGATACGCAGTATTTT
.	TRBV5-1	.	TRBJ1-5	CASISPPPGHGRDF	TGCGCCAGCATCTCACCCCCCCCAGGGCACGGAAGAGATTTT
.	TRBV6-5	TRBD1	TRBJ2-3	CASNLRDRVVDTQYF	TGTGCCAGCAATCTCCGGGACAGGGTAGTAGATACGCAGTATTTT
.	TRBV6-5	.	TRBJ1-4	CASSEGILGVKLFF	TGTGCCAGCAGCGAGGGTATCTTAGGTGTAAAACTGTTTTTT
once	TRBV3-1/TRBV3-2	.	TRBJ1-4	CASSLTGTANEKLFF	TGTGCCAGCAGCCTTACAGGGACGGCTAATGAAAAACTGTTTTTT
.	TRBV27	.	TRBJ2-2	CASSFGRITGELFF	TGTGCCAGCAGTTTTGGCCGAATCACCGGGGAGCTGTTTTTT
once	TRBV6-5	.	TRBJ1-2	CASTRGYSNYGYTF	TGTGCCAGCACCCGAGGGTACAGTAACTATGGCTACACCTTC
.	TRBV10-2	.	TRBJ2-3	CASSLTASTDTQYF	TGCGCCAGCAGTCTGACAGCTAGCACAGATACGCAGTATTTT
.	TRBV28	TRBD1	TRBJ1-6	CASSPRTGVSYNSPLHF	TGTGCCAGCAGCCCCCGGACAGGGGTCTCCTATAATTCACCCCTCCACTTT
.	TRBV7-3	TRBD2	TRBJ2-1	CASSLTTSGGEDEQFF	TGTGCCAGCAGCTTAACGACTAGCGGGGGGGAAGATGAGCAGTTCTTC
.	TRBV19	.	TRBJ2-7	CASSIEPSSYEQYF	TGTGCCAGTAGTATAGAACCGAGCTCCTACGAGCAGTACTTC
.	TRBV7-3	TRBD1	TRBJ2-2	CASSHIQGTGELFF	TGTGCCAGCAGCCACATACAGGGGACCGGGGAGCTGTTTTTT
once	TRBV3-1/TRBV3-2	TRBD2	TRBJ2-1	CASRQTSGGVHNEQFF	TGTGCCAGCAGGCAGACTAGCGGGGGTGTACACAATGAGCAGTTCTTC
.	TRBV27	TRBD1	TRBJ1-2	CASSLSRQGHYGYTF	TGTGCCAGCAGCCTCTCCCGACAGGGGCACTATGGCTACACCTTC
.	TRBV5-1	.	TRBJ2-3	CASSFGGPADTQYF	TGCGCCAGCAGCTTCGGAGGGCCGGCAGATACGCAGTATTTT
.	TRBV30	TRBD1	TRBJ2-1	CASDRDSYNEQFF	TGTGCCTCCGACAGGGATTCCTACAATGAGCAGTTCTTC
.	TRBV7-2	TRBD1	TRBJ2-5	CASSASGTGQETQYF	TGTGCCAGCAGCGCCTCCGGGACAGGCCAAGAGACCCAGTACTTC
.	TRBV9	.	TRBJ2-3	CASSVGGFTDTQYF	TGTGCCAGCAGCGTAGGCGGGTTCACAGATACGCAGTATTTT
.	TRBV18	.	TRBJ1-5	CASSPLGGQPQHF	TGTGCCAGCTCACCACTGGGGGGACAGCCCCAGCATTTT
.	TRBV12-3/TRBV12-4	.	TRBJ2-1	CASARGTEQFF	TGTGCCTCCGCCAGGGGAACTGAGCAGTTCTTC
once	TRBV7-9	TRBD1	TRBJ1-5	CASSEVGQGGQPQHF	TGTGCCAGCAGCGAGGTAGGACAGGGAGGACAGCCCCAGCATTTT
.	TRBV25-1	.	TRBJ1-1	CASRTGNTEAFF	TGTGCCAGCAGGACAGGGAACACTGAAGCTTTCTTT
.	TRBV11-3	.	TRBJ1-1	CASSFRGNTEAFF	TGTGCCAGCAGCTTTAGGGGGAACACTGAAGCTTTCTTT
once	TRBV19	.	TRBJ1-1	CASSMGLSREAFF	TGTGCCAGTAGTATGGGTTTAAGCAGGGAAGCTTTCTTT